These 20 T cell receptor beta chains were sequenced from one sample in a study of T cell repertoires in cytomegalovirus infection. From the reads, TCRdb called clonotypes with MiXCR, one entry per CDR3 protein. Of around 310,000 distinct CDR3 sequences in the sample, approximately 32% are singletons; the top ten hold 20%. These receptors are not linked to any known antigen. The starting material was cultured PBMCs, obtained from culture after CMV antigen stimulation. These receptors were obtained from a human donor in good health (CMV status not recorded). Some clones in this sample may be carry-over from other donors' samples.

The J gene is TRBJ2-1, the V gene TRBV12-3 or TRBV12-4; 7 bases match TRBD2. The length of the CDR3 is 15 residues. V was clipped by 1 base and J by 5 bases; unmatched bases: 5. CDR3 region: CASSLDAGLHNEQFF. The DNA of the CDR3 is TGTGCCAGCAGTTTAGACGCGGGACTACACAATGAGCAGTTCTTC.

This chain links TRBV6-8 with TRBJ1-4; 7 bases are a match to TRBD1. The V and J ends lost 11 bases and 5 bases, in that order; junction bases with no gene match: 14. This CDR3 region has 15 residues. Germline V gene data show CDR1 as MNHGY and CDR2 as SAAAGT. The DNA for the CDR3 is TGTGCCGTAGGGGACAGCGAGAGAGTCAATGAAAAACTGTTTTTT. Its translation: CAVGDSERVNEKLFF.

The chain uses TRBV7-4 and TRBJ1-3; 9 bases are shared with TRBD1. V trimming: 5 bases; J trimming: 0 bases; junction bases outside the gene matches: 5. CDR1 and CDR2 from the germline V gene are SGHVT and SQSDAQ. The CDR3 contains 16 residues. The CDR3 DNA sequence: TGTGCCAGCAGCGGGGACAGGGCCGTCTCTGGAAACACCATATATTTT. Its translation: CASSGDRAVSGNTIYF.

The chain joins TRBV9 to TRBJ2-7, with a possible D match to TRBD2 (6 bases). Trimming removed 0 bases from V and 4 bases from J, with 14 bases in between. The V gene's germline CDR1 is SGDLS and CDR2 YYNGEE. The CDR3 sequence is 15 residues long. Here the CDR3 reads CASSVGAGLSYEQYF. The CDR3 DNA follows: TGTGCCAGCAGCGTAGGGGCGGGACTGTCGTACGAGCAGTACTTC.

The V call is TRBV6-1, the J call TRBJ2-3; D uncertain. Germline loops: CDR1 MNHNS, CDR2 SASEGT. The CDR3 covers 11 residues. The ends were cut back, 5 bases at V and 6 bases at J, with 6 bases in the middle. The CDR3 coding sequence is TGTGCCAGCAGTCGGCTGGATACGCAGTATTTT. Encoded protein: CASSRLDTQYF.

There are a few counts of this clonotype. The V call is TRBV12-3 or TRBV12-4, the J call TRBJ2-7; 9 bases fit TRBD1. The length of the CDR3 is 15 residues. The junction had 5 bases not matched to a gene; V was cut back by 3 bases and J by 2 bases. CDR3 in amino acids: CASSLGGQGTYEQYF. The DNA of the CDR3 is TGTGCCAGCAGTTTGGGGGGACAGGGCACCTACGAGCAGTACTTC.

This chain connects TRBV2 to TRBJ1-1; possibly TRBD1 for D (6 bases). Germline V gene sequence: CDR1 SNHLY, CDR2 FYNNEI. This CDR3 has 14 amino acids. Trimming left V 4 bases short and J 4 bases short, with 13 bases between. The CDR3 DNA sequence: TGTGCCAGCAGTGCGGGGGGGCGGAGCACTGAAGCTTTCTTT. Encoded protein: CASSAGGRSTEAFF.

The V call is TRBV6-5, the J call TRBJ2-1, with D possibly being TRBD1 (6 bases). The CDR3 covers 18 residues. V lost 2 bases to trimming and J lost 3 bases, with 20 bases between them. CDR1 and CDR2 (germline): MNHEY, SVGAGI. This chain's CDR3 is CASSYNRQAAGIYNEQFF. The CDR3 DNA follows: TGTGCCAGCAGTTACAATAGACAGGCCGCAGGGATCTACAATGAGCAGTTCTTC.

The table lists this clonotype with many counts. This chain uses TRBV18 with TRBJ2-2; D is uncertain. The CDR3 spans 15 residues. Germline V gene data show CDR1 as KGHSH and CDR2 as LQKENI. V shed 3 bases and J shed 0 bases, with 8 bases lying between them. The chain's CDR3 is CASSPRSANTGELFF. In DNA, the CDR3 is TGTGCCAGCTCACCGCGAAGTGCGAACACCGGGGAGCTGTTTTTT.

As DNA, the CDR3 is TGTGCCAGCAGCTTAGTAGAGGGTTGGACTGAAGCTTTCTTT. This encodes CASSLVEGWTEAFF. This sequence joins TRBV7-8 and TRBJ1-1, with no clear D. Trimming took off 1 base at V and 5 bases at J, with 11 bases between the two ends. The CDR3 extends over 14 amino acids. Germline CDR1 is SGHVS and CDR2 is FQNEAQ.

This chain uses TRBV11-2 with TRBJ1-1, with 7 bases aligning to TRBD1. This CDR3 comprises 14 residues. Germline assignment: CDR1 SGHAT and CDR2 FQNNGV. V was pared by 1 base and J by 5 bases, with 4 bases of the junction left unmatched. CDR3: CASSLGRGKTEAFF. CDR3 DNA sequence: TGTGCCAGCAGCTTAGGCAGGGGGAAAACTGAAGCTTTCTTT. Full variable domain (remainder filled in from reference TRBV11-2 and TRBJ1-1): EAGVAQSPRYKIIEKRQSVAFWCNPISGHATLYWYQQILGQGPKLLIQFQNNGVVDDSQLPKDRFSAERLKGVDSTLKIQPAKLEDSAVYLCASSLGRGKTEAFFGQGTRLTVV.

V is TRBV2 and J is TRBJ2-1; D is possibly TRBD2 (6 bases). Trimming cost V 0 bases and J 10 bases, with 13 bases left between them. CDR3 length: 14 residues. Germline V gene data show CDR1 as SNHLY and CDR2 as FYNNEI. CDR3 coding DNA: TGTGCCAGCAGTGAAGCGCTTAGTGGGGGGGAGCAGTTCTTC. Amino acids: CASSEALSGGEQFF. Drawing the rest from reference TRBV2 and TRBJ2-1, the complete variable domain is EPEVTQTPSHQVTQMGQEVILRCVPISNHLYFYWYRQILGQKVEFLVSFYNNEISEKSEIFDDQFSVERPDGSNFTLKIRSTKLEDSAMYFCASSEALSGGEQFFGPGTRLTVL.

CDR3 bases: TGTGCCAGCAGTCCTGGACAGGGGGCGAGCATGAACACTGAAGCTTTCTTT. Amino acids: CASSPGQGASMNTEAFF. V usage is TRBV6-6 and J usage is TRBJ1-1; 11 bases agree with TRBD1. V lost 5 bases and J lost 0; bases outside the gene matches: 8. CDR1 is MNHNY and CDR2 is SVGAGI in the germline V gene (reference sequence). This CDR3 is built from 17 residues.

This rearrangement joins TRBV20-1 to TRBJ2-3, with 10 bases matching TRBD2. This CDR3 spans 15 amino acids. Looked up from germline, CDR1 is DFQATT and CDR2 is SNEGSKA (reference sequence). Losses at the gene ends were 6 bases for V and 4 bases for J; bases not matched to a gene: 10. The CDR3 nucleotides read TGCAGTGCAGTAACCGGGACTAGCGTCGCAGATACGCAGTATTTT. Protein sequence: CSAVTGTSVADTQYF.

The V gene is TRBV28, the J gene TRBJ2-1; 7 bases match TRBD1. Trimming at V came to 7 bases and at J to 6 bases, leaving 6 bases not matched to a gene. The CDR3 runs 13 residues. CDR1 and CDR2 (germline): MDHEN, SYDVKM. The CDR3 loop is CASNDRDSNEQFF. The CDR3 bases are TGTGCCAGCAATGACCGGGACAGCAATGAGCAGTTCTTC.

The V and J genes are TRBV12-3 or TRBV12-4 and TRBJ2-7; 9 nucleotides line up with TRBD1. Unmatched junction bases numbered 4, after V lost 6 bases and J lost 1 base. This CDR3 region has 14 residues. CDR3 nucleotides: TGTGCCAGCAGACGGGACAGGGTATCCTACGAGCAGTACTTC. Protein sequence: CASRRDRVSYEQYF.

The CDR3 DNA is TGCAGTGCTGGGGCCGGGGACAGGCTTTATGGCTACACCTTC. Translated: CSAGAGDRLYGYTF. The rearrangement uses TRBV20-1 and TRBJ1-2; 8 bases match TRBD1. CDR1 and CDR2 (germline): DFQATT, SNEGSKA (reference sequence). With 5 bases clipped from V and 5 bases from J, the junction kept 10 bases outside the gene matches. This CDR3 has 14 residues.

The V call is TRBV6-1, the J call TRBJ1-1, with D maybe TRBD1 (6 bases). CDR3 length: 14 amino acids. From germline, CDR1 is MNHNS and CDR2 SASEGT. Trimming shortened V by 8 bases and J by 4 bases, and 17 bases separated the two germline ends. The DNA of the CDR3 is TGTGCCAGCTGGGGAGGGGGGATGAGCACTGAAGCTTTCTTT. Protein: CASWGGGMSTEAFF.

CDR3 amino acids: CASNSFSSGGTNEQFF. The CDR3 DNA follows: TGTGCCAGTAACTCATTTTCTAGCGGGGGGACGAATGAGCAGTTCTTC. The chain combines TRBV19 with TRBJ2-1; 11 positions agree with TRBD2. Germline loops: CDR1 LNHDA, CDR2 SQIVND (reference sequence). Trimming took 7 bases from V and 7 from J; bases not matched to a gene: 12. This CDR3 comprises 16 residues. Based on the CDR3 plus reference TRBV19 and TRBJ2-1, the full variable domain is DGGITQSPKYLFRKEGQNVTLSCEQNLNHDAMYWYRQDPGQGLRLIYYSQIVNDFQKGDIAEGYSVSREKKESFPLTVTSAQKNPTAFYLCASNSFSSGGTNEQFFGPGTRLTVL.

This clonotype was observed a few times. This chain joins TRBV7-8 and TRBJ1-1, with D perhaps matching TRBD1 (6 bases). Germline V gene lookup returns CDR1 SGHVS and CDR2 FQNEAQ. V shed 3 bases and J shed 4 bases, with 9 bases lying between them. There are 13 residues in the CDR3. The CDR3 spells CASSFKGGTEAFF. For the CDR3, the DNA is TGTGCCAGCAGCTTCAAGGGGGGCACTGAAGCTTTCTTT.